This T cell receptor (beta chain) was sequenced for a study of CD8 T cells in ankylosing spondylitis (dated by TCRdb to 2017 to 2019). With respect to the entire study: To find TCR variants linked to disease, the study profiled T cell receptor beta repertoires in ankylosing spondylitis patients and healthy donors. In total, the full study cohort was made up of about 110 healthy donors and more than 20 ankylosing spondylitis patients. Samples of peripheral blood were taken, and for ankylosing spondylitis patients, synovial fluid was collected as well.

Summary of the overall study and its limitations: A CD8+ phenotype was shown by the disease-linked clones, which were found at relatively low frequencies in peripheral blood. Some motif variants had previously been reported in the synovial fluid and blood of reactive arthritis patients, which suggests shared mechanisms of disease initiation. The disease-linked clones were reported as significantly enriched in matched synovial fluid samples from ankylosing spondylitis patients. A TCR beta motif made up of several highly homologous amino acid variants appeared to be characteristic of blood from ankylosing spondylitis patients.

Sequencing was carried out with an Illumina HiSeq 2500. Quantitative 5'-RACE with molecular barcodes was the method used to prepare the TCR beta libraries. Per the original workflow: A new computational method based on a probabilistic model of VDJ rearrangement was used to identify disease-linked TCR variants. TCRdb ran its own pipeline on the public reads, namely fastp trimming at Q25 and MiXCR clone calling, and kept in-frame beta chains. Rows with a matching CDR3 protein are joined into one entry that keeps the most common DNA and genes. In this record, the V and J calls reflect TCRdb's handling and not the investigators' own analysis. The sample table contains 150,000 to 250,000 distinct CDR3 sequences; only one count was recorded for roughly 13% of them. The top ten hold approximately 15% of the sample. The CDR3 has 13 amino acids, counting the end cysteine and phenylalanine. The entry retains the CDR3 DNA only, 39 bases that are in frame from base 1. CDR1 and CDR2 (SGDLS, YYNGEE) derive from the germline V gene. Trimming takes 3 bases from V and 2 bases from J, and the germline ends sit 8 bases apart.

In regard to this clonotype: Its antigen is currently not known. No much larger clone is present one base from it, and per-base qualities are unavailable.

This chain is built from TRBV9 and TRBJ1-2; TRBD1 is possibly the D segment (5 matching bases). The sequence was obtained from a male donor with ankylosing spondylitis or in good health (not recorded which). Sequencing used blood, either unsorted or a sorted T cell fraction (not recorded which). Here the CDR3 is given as CASSDRTNYGYTF. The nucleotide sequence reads TGTGCCAGCAGCGACAGGACCAACTATGGCTACACCTTC.